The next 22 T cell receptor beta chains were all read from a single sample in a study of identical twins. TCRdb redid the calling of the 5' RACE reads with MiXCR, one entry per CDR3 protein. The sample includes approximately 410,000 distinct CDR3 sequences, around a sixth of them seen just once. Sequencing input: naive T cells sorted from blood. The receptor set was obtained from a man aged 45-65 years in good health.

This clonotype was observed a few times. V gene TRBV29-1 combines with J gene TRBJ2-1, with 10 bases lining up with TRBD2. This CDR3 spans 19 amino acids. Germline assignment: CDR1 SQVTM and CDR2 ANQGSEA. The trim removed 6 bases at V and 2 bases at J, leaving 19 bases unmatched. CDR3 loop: CSVWGLAKQSRKTYNEQFF. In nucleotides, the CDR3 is TGCAGCGTGTGGGGACTAGCGAAACAATCACGAAAAACCTACAATGAGCAGTTCTTC.

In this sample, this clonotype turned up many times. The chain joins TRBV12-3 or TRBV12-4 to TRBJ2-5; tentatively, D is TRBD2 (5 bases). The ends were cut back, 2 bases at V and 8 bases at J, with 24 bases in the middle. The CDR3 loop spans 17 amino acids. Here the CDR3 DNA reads TGTGCCAGCAGTTTACCCAGAGAAGGTCTAGCTAAGAGAACCCAGTACTTC. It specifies CASSLPREGLAKRTQYF.

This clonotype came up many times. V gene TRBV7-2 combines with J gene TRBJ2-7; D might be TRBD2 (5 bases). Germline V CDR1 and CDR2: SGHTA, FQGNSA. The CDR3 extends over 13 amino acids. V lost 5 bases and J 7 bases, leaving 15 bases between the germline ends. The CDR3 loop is CASSAGLALEQYF. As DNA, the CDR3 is TGTGCCAGCAGCGCCGGACTCGCTCTTGAGCAGTACTTC. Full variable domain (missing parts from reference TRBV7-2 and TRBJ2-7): GAGVSQSPSNKVTEKGKDVELRCDPISGHTALYWYRQSLGQGLEFLIYFQGNSAPDKSGLPSDRFSAERTGGSVSTLTIQRTQQEDSAVYLCASSAGLALEQYFGPGTRLTVT.

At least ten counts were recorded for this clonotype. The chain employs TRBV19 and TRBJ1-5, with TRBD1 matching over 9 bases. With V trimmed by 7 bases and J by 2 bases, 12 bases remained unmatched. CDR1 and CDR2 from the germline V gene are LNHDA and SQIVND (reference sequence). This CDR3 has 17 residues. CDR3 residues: CASTGQGTFYGNQPQHF. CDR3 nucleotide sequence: TGTGCCAGTACGGGACAGGGAACTTTTTATGGCAATCAGCCCCAGCATTTT. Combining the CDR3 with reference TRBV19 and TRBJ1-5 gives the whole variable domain DGGITQSPKYLFRKEGQNVTLSCEQNLNHDAMYWYRQDPGQGLRLIYYSQIVNDFQKGDIAEGYSVSREKKESFPLTVTSAQKNPTAFYLCASTGQGTFYGNQPQHFGDGTRLSIL.

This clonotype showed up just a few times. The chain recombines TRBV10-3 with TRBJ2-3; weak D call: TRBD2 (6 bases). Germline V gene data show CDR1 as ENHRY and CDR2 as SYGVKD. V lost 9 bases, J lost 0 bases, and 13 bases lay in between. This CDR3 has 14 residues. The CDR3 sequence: CAITPSASTDTQYF. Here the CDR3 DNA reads TGTGCCATTACCCCTAGCGCTAGCACAGATACGCAGTATTTT.

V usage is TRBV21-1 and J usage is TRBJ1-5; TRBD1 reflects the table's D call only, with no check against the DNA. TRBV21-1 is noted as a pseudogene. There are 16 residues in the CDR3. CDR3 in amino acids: CASRTGQGIGNQPQHF. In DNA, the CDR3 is TGTGCCAGCAGGACGGGACAGGGGATTGGAAATCAGCCCCAGCATTTT.

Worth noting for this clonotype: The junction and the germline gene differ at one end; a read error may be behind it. The CDR3 loop reads CASSPSRLRPTGELLF. For the CDR3, the DNA is TGTGCCAGCAGCCCCTCCCGGTTGCGGCCCACCGGGGAGCTGCTTTTT. V gene TRBV7-2 combines with J gene TRBJ2-2, with D perhaps TRBD2 (5 bases). This CDR3 is built from 16 residues. Germline lookup yields CDR1 SGHTA and CDR2 FQGNSA. Full variable domain (rest looked up from reference TRBV7-2 and TRBJ2-2): GAGVSQSPSNKVTEKGKDVELRCDPISGHTALYWYRQSLGQGLEFLIYFQGNSAPDKSGLPSDRFSAERTGGSVSTLTIQRTQQEDSAVYLCASSPSRLRPTGELLFGEGSRLTVL.

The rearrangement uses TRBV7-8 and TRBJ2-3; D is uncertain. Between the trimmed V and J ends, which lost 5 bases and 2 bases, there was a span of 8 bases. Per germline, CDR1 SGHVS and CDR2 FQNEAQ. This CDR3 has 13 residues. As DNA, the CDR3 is TGTGCCAGCAGCCCGAGTATCACAGATACGCAGTATTTT. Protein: CASSPSITDTQYF.

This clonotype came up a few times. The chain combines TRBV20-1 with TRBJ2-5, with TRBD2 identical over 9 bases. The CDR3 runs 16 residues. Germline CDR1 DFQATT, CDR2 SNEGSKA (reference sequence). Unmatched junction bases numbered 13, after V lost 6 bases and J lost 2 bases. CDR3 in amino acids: CSAHTRLADTQETQYF. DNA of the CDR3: TGCAGTGCCCACACCCGACTAGCGGACACACAAGAGACCCAGTACTTC.

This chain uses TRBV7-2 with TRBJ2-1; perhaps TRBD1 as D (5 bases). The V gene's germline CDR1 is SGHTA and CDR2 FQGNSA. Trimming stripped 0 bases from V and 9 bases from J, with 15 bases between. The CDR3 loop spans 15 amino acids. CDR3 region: CASSLALGDFGEQFF. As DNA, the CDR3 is TGTGCCAGCAGCTTAGCGTTAGGGGATTTTGGTGAGCAGTTCTTC. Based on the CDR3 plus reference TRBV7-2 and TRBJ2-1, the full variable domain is GAGVSQSPSNKVTEKGKDVELRCDPISGHTALYWYRQSLGQGLEFLIYFQGNSAPDKSGLPSDRFSAERTGGSVSTLTIQRTQQEDSAVYLCASSLALGDFGEQFFGPGTRLTVL.

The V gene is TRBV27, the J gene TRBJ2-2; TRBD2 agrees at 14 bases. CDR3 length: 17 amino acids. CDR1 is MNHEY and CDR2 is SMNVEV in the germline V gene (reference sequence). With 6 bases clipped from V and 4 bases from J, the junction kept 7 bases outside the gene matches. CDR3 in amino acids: CASRGLAGAGPTGELFF. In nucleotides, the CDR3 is TGTGCCAGCAGGGGACTAGCGGGAGCCGGTCCCACCGGGGAGCTGTTTTTT.

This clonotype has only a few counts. The CDR3 DNA follows: TGTGCCAGCAGTTACACCGAATACAATGAGCAGTTCTTC. Residues: CASSYTEYNEQFF. The J gene is TRBJ2-1, the V gene TRBV6-5, with unresolved D. V lost 2 bases and J 4 bases, leaving 6 bases between the germline ends. In germline, CDR1 is MNHEY, CDR2 SVGAGI. CDR3 length: 13 residues.

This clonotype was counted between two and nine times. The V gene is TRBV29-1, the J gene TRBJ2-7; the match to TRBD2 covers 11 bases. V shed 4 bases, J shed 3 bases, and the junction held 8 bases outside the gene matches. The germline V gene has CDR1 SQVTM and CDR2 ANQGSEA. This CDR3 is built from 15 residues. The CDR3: CSVGGLAGAYYEQYF. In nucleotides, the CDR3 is TGCAGCGTTGGAGGACTAGCGGGCGCATACTACGAGCAGTACTTC.

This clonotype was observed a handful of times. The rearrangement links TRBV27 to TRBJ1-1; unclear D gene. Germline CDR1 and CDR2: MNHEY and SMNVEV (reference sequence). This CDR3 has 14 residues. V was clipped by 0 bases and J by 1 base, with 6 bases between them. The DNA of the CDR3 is TGTGCCAGCAGTTTATCCACGGGGAACACTGAAGCTTTCTTT. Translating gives CASSLSTGNTEAFF.

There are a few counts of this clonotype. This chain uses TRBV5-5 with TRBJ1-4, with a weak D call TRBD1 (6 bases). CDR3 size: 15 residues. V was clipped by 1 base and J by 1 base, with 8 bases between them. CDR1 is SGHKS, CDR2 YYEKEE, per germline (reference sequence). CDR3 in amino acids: CASSLYRVTNEKLFF. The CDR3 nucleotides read TGTGCCAGCAGCTTGTACAGGGTAACTAATGAAAAACTGTTTTTT. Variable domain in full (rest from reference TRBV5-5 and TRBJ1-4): DAGVTQSPTHLIKTRGQQVTLRCSPISGHKSVSWYQQVLGQGPQFIFQYYEKEERGRGNFPDRFSARQFPNYSSELNVNALLLGDSALYLCASSLYRVTNEKLFFGSGTQLSVL.

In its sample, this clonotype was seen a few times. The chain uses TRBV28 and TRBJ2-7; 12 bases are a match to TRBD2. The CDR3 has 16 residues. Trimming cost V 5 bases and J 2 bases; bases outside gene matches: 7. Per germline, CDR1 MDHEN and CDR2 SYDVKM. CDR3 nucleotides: TGTGCCAGCAGTACCCGACTAGCGGGGGTTCCCTACGAGCAGTACTTC. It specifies CASSTRLAGVPYEQYF. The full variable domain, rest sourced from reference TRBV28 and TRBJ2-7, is DVKVTQSSRYLVKRTGEKVFLECVQDMDHENMFWYRQDPGLGLRLIYFSYDVKMKEKGDIPEGYSVSREKKERFSLILESASTNQTSMYLCASSTRLAGVPYEQYFGPGTRLTVT.

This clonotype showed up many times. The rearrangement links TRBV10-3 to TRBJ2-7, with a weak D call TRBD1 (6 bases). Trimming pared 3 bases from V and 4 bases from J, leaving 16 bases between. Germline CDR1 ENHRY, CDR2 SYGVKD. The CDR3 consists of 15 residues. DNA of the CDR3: TGTGCCATCAGTGACCTCACAGGCCAGGGGTACGAGCAGTACTTC. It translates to CAISDLTGQGYEQYF.

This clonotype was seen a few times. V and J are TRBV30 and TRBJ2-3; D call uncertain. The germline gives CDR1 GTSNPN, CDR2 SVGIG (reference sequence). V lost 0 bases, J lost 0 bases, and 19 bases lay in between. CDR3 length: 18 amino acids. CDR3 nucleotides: TGTGCCTGGAGTGTACTGATCGGAACCTTTACTAGCACAGATACGCAGTATTTT. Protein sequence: CAWSVLIGTFTSTDTQYF. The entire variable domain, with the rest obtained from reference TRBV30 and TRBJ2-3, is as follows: SQTIHQWPATLVQPVGSPLSLECTVEGTSNPNLYWYRQAAGRGLQLLFYSVGIGQISSEVPQNLSASRPQDRQFILSSKKLLLSDSGFYLCAWSVLIGTFTSTDTQYFGPGTRLTVL.

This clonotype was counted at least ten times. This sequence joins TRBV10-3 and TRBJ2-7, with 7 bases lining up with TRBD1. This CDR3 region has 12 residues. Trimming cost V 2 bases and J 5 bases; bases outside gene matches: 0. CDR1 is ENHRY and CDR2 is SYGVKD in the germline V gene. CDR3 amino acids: CAISETGDEQYF. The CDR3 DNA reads TGTGCCATCAGTGAGACAGGGGACGAGCAGTACTTC.

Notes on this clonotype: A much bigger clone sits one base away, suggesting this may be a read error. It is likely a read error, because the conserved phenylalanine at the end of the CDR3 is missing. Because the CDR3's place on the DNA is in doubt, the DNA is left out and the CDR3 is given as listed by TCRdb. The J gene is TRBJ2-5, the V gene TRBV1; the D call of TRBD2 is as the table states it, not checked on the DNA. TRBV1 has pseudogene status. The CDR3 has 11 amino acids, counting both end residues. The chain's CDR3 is CTSSRRAPEYL.

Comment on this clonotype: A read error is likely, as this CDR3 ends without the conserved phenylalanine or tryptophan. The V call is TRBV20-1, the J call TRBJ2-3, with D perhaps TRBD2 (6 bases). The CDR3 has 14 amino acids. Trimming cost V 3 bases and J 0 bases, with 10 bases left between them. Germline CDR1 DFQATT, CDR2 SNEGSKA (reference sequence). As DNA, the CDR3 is TGCAGTGCTAGGAGAAGCGGGAGCACAGATACGCAGTATATT. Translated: CSARRSGSTDTQYI.

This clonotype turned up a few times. This chain's CDR3 is CASSLEGAGGANVLTF. The DNA of the CDR3 is TGCGCCAGCAGCTTAGAGGGGGCTGGTGGGGCCAACGTCCTGACTTTC. The chain joins TRBV5-1 to TRBJ2-6; 7 positions match TRBD1. This CDR3 contains 16 residues. Germline V gene sequence: CDR1 SGHRS, CDR2 YFSETQ. V lost 2 bases, J lost 3 bases, and 5 bases stayed unmatched.